This T cell receptor beta chain was sequenced in a study of cytomegalovirus exposure and HLA in healthy donors. Study-wide context: About 85 million unique TCRs from HLA-typed donors were held in an early release of data. Study results and caveats: Sequencing depth across donors, presence/absence analyses assumed, was roughly uniform. As a later analysis showed, several of the most significant clusters appeared to be linked to common viral pathogens.

13 Jbeta primers and 60 Vbeta primers were used for the PCR. The data were produced by immunoSEQ multiplex PCR, yet TCRdb's version contains in-frame clones alone and is incomplete. The sample holds roughly 100,000 clones, roughly 74% seen once. V dropped 5 bases and J dropped 0; count of bases not matched to a gene: 1. The CDR3 sequence is 13 residues long. Germline CDR1 reads MNHEY; CDR2 reads SVGAGI. With regard to this clone: What it binds is unknown.

This clonotype originated in a woman between 40 and 50 years old in good health and CMV-seronegative. The sequenced sample consisted of PBMCs. The chain recombines TRBV6-5 with TRBJ2-7, with 7 bases fitting TRBD1. CDR3 DNA: TGTGCCAGCAGTCGACAGGGCTCCTACGAGCAGTACTTC. This translates into CASSRQGSYEQYF.